Listed here is a single TCR beta chain. The CDR3 covers 16 residues. Germline V gene sequence: CDR1 ENHRY, CDR2 SYGVKD. The data were obtained in a study of T cells expressing NK-cell markers. With UMIs, 5'RACE template switching was used to make TCR beta cDNA. After re-calling the 5' RACE reads, TCRdb lists one entry per CDR3 protein, DNA absent. The sample includes about 260,000 distinct CDR3 sequences. The genes are TRBV10-3 and TRBJ2-3. This TCR came from a man younger than 35 in good health. Sequencing was performed on blood T cells: a sorted CD56 or NKG2C T cell subset, CD4+ or CD8+ T cells, or bulk PBMC T cells (not recorded which). The CDR3 reads CAISESSPASTDTQYF.